These 16 T cell receptor beta chains came from one sample sequenced in a study of cytomegalovirus exposure and HLA in healthy donors (dated by TCRdb to about 2017). Library preparation employed the immunoSEQ multiplex PCR assay. For the multiplex PCR, a mixture combining 60 forward primers for TCR Vbeta segments and 13 reverse primers for TCR Jbeta segments was used. TCRdb provides this immuneACCESS table in a form limited to in-frame rearrangements. Some clones are lacking; in checked studies, under half of them reflect an unresolved V gene, and why the rest are absent is not known. The sample data list roughly 150,000 clones, and approximately 78% of these were observed just once. The top ten hold approximately 0.87% of the sample. The specimen sequenced was PBMCs. These receptors all stem from a girl under 10 years old in good health and CMV-seropositive.

The chain couples TRBV28 to TRBJ1-1; D is perhaps TRBD1 (5 bases). This CDR3 comprises 19 residues. Germline CDR1 and CDR2: MDHEN and SYDVKM. V lost 3 bases to trimming and J lost 0 bases, with 23 bases between them. This CDR3 is CASSFFGTFPGTVNTEAFF. In DNA, the CDR3 is TGTGCCAGCAGTTTTTTCGGCACCTTTCCCGGGACTGTGAACACTGAAGCTTTCTTT.

The CDR3 protein is CASSPIISGTGSGANVLTF. In nucleotides, the CDR3 is TGCGCCAGCAGCCCTATTATTTCCGGGACAGGCTCTGGGGCCAACGTCCTGACTTTC. The chain uses TRBV5-1 and TRBJ2-6; 8 bases match TRBD1. Germline CDR1 and CDR2: SGHRS and YFSETQ. The CDR3 extends over 19 amino acids. V gave up 4 bases and J gave up 0 bases; unmatched junction bases: 12.

The V and J genes are TRBV27 and TRBJ2-1; 7 bases agree with TRBD2. Germline V gene data show CDR1 as MNHEY and CDR2 as SMNVEV (reference sequence). This CDR3 is 16 amino acids long. Trimming took 2 bases from V and 0 from J; bases not matched to a gene: 4. The CDR3 protein is CASSLASGSSYNEQFF. CDR3 sequence (DNA): TGTGCCAGCAGTTTAGCTAGCGGTAGCTCCTACAATGAGCAGTTCTTC.

This clone came up once. The V and J genes are TRBV28 and TRBJ1-2, with D tentatively TRBD1 (5 bases). Per the germline V gene, CDR1 is MDHEN and CDR2 is SYDVKM. The CDR3 totals 13 residues. Trimming took 6 bases from V and 4 from J, leaving 12 bases between them. The CDR3 protein is CASRGRRSYGYTF. The CDR3 DNA follows: TGTGCCAGCAGGGGGCGCCGTAGCTATGGCTACACCTTC.

The chain uses TRBV4-1 and TRBJ1-4; possible D gene TRBD1, 6 bases. With 1 base removed from V and 5 bases from J, the gap between germline ends came to 14 bases. Per the germline V gene, CDR1 is MGHRA and CDR2 is YSYEKL. The CDR3 covers 16 residues. The CDR3 DNA reads as TGCGCCAGCAGCCAAGTTCAGGGGAGGGAGAATGAAAAACTGTTTTTT. This sequence encodes CASSQVQGRENEKLFF.

J is TRBJ1-3 and V is TRBV30; TRBD1 might be the D (5 bases). Trimming removed 5 bases from V and 7 bases from J, with 15 bases in between. This CDR3 is 13 amino acids long. Germline-derived CDR1 and CDR2 are GTSNPN and SVGIG (reference sequence). The CDR3 nucleotides are TGTGCCTGGCGGTCCGGGGGTTTGAACACCATATATTTT. Translation: CAWRSGGLNTIYF.

The rearrangement uses TRBV10-1 and TRBJ2-5, with D unclear. The V and J ends lost 2 bases and 3 bases respectively, with 10 bases between them. Germline V gene data show CDR1 as WNHNN and CDR2 as SYGVQD (reference sequence). CDR3 length: 14 residues. The CDR3 region has the DNA TGCGCCAGCAGTGAGGAGTGGGCAGAAGAGACCCAGTACTTC. Translation gives CASSEEWAEETQYF.

This chain links TRBV7-9 with TRBJ2-5; 8 positions agree with TRBD2. The CDR3 contains 17 residues. CDR1 and CDR2 (germline): SEHNR, FQNEAQ (reference sequence). V lost 4 bases and J lost 4; bases outside the gene matches: 14. The CDR3 bases are TGTGCCAGCAGCTCCCTGTCGCGGGGGGCGTTCGCAGAGACCCAGTACTTC. Its translation is CASSSLSRGAFAETQYF.

CDR3 coding DNA: TGTGCCAGCAGTTTAGGCGACAGGGGACGATGCGAGCTGTTTTTT. The encoded protein is CASSLGDRGRCELFF. The chain carries TRBV28 and TRBJ2-2, with 8 positions matching TRBD1. CDR3 length equals 15 residues. V shed 2 bases, J shed 11 bases, and the junction held 10 bases outside the gene matches. CDR1 is MDHEN, CDR2 SYDVKM, per germline. Using reference TRBV28 and TRBJ2-2 for the parts outside the CDR3, the full variable domain is DVKVTQSSRYLVKRTGEKVFLECVQDMDHENMFWYRQDPGLGLRLIYFSYDVKMKEKGDIPEGYSVSREKKERFSLILESASTNQTSMYLCASSLGDRGRCELFFGEGSRLTVL.

V is TRBV11-2 and J is TRBJ2-7; D call uncertain. Germline V gene lookup returns CDR1 SGHAT and CDR2 FQNNGV. The V end lost 8 bases, the J end lost 7 bases, and 12 bases lay between the germline ends. The CDR3 contains 11 residues. CDR3 region: CASSYSEEQYF. The DNA of the CDR3 is TGTGCCAGCTCCTATTCGGAGGAGCAGTACTTC.

This chain's CDR3 is CASSLRTSGSGHEQFF. The CDR3 nucleotides read TGTGCCAGCAGCTTGAGGACTAGCGGGAGCGGACATGAGCAGTTCTTC. The chain couples TRBV7-9 to TRBJ2-1, with 13 bases identical to TRBD2. Germline values: CDR1 SEHNR, CDR2 FQNEAQ (reference sequence). The CDR3 covers 16 residues. The trim removed 3 bases at V and 8 bases at J, leaving 7 bases unmatched. The variable domain in full, with the rest retrieved from reference TRBV7-9 and TRBJ2-1, is DTGVSQNPRHKITKRGQNVTFRCDPISEHNRLYWYRQTLGQGPEFLTYFQNEAQLEKSRLLSDRFSAERPKGSFSTLEIQRTEQGDSAMYLCASSLRTSGSGHEQFFGPGTRLTVL.

The J gene is TRBJ1-2, the V gene TRBV4-1; a possible D gene is TRBD1 (6 bases). The length of the CDR3 is 13 residues. Germline lookup yields CDR1 MGHRA and CDR2 YSYEKL. Trimming shortened V by 4 bases and J by 4 bases, and 10 bases separated the two germline ends. For the CDR3, the DNA is TGCGCCAGCAGCCGACAGGCCGCCTATGGCTACACCTTC. Residues: CASSRQAAYGYTF.

This chain links TRBV30 with TRBJ2-1, with 8 nucleotides matching TRBD2. Germline CDR1 GTSNPN, CDR2 SVGIG (reference sequence). V lost 7 bases to trimming and J lost 9 bases; unmatched junction nucleotides: 14. CDR3 size: 14 residues. CDR3 bases: TGTGCCTCCGATGGTGGAGCGGGAGTTAGTGAGCAGTTCTTC. Translating it yields CASDGGAGVSEQFF.

V and J are TRBV5-1 and TRBJ2-7; 11 positions agree with TRBD2. Germline CDR1 is SGHRS and CDR2 is YFSETQ. CDR3 length equals 14 residues. J lost 10 bases, V lost 4 bases, and 10 bases had no gene match. The CDR3 sequence is CASSPPGLAERQYF. In DNA form, the CDR3 reads TGCGCCAGCAGCCCACCGGGACTAGCGGAAAGACAGTACTTC. Filled out from reference TRBV5-1 and TRBJ2-7, the complete variable domain reads KAGVTQTPRYLIKTRGQQVTLSCSPISGHRSVSWYQQTPGQGLQFLFEYFSETQRNKGNFPGRFSGRQFSNSRSEMNVSTLELGDSALYLCASSPPGLAERQYFGPGTRLTVT.

This clone was seen only once. The V gene is TRBV5-1, the J gene TRBJ2-7; D uncertain. The CDR3 runs to 11 residues. Deletions cut 6 bases from V and 7 bases from J, with 11 bases between. The germline V gene encodes CDR1 SGHRS and CDR2 YFSETQ. CDR3 DNA sequence: TGCGCCAGCACATCCCGAGGAGAGCAGTACTTC. Its translation is CASTSRGEQYF.

This chain connects TRBV30 to TRBJ2-2; 9 positions agree with TRBD2. The junction had 15 bases not matched to a gene; V was cut back by 8 bases and J by 5 bases. The CDR3 runs to 16 residues. The germline V gene encodes CDR1 GTSNPN and CDR2 SVGIG (reference sequence). CDR3 amino acids: CALAHSGRVGTGELFF. CDR3 DNA sequence: TGTGCCCTGGCCCATAGCGGGAGAGTGGGGACCGGGGAGCTGTTTTTT.